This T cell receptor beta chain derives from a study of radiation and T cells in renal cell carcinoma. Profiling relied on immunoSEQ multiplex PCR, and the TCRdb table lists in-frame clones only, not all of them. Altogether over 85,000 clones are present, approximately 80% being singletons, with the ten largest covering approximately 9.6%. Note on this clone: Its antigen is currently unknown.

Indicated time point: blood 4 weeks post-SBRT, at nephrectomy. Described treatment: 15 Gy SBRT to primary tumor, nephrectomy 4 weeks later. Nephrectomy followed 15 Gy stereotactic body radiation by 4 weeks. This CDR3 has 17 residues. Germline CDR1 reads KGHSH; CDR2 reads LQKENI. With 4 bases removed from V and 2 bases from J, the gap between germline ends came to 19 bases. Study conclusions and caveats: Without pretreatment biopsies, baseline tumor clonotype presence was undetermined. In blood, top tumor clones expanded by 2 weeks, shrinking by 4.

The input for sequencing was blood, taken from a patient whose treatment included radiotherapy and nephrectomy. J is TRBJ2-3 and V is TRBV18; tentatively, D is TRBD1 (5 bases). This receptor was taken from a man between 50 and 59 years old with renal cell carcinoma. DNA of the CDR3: TGTGCCAGCTCACTACTCCAGGGTCCTGGGGACACAGATACGCAGTATTTT. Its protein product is CASSLLQGPGDTDTQYF.